Below, 5 T cell receptor beta chains from the same sample are listed, as sequenced in a study of memory CD4+ T cells and cytomegalovirus serostatus. Single viable CD3+CD4+CD8-CD45RO+ cells were sorted as the memory CD4+ T cells. Sequencing was performed with immunoSEQ multiplex PCR; in TCRdb, only in-frame clones are kept and a portion is missing. Of around 63,000 clones in the sample, roughly 76% are singletons; the top ten hold 4% to 5%. The sample comprised memory CD4+ T cells from blood. The receptors were sampled from an adult in good health and CMV-seropositive.

V usage is TRBV5-8 and J usage is TRBJ2-7, with D unresolved. The CDR3 contains 13 residues. The germline gives CDR1 SGHTS, CDR2 YDEGEE. V lost 3 bases, J lost 1 base, and 8 bases lay in between. CDR3 bases: TGTGCCAGCAGCTCGGACCTTTCCTACGAGCAGTACTTC. This codes for CASSSDLSYEQYF. Combining the CDR3 with reference TRBV5-8 and TRBJ2-7 gives the whole variable domain EAGVTQSPTHLIKTRGQQATLRCSPISGHTSVYWYQQALGLGLQFLLWYDEGEERNRGNFPPRFSGRQFPNYSSELNVNALELEDSALYLCASSSDLSYEQYFGPGTRLTVT.

The chain uses TRBV27 and TRBJ2-7; weak D call: TRBD2 (5 bases). The germline V gene has CDR1 MNHEY and CDR2 SMNVEV (reference sequence). This CDR3 is built from 15 residues. V was pared by 3 bases and J by 2 bases, with 14 bases between. The DNA of the CDR3 is TGTGCCAGCAGTTTCCGGTTAGCGCAACCCTACGAGCAGTACTTC. Amino acids: CASSFRLAQPYEQYF.

The V call is TRBV28, the J call TRBJ1-1, with 10 bases aligning to TRBD1. The ends lost 7 bases at V and 3 bases at J; junction bases unmatched: 8. Germline V gives CDR1 MDHEN, CDR2 SYDVKM. There are 15 residues in the CDR3. The DNA of the CDR3 is TGTGCCAGCATGCGACAGGGGGCGGGAGACACTGAAGCTTTCTTT. Translated: CASMRQGAGDTEAFF.

The genes are TRBV7-9 and TRBJ2-3, with D possibly matching TRBD2 (6 bases). Trimming pared 4 bases from V and 6 bases from J, leaving 26 bases between. Per germline, CDR1 SEHNR and CDR2 FQNEAQ (reference sequence). The CDR3 length is 18 residues. This CDR3 reads CASSSQTAGLTWVDTQYF. The CDR3 region has the DNA TGTGCCAGCAGCTCACAGACCGCGGGACTTACGTGGGTGGATACGCAGTATTTT.

The chain carries TRBV7-2 and TRBJ2-3; tentatively, D is TRBD2 (5 bases). This CDR3 spans 15 amino acids. The germline V and J ends were trimmed by 4 bases and 0 bases, with 11 bases remaining between them. CDR1 SGHTA and CDR2 FQGNSA come from the germline V gene. The chain's CDR3 is CASSSRLPSTDTQYF. The CDR3 bases are TGTGCCAGCAGCTCGAGACTACCCAGCACAGATACGCAGTATTTT.